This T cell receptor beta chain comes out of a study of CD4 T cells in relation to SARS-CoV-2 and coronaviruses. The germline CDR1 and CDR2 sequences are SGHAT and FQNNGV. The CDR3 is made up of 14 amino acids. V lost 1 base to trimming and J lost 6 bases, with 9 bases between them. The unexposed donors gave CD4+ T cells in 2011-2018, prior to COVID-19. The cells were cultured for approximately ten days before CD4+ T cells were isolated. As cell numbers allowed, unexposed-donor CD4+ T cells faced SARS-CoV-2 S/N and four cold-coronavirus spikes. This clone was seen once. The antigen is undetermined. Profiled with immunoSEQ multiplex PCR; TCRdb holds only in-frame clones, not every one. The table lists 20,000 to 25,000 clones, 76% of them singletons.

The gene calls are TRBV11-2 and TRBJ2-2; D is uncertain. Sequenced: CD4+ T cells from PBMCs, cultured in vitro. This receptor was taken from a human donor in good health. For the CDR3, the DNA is TGTGCCAGCAGCTTAGTTGAGAGTGCCGGGGAGCTGTTTTTT. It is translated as CASSLVESAGELFF.